One and the same sample provided the 19 T cell receptor beta chains below, sequenced in a study of blood T cell repertoires in COVID-19. Produced via immunoSEQ multiplex PCR; TCRdb's table is partial and in-frame only. This table has hundreds of thousands of clones, 88% appearing once. Sequenced material: peripheral blood. Every receptor here comes from a man older than 75 with acute or convalescent COVID-19.

The rearrangement joins TRBV5-4 to TRBJ2-7; TRBD1 is a possible D gene (6 bases). Germline V lookup: CDR1 SGHNT, CDR2 YYREEE (reference sequence). The V end was cut by 3 bases, the J end by 3 bases, with 13 bases between. The CDR3 has 14 amino acids. Written as DNA, the CDR3 is TGTGCCAGCAGCTCACAAACAGGGAACTACGAGCAGTACTTC. Protein sequence: CASSSQTGNYEQYF.

The chain joins TRBV7-2 to TRBJ1-1, with 7 bases identical to TRBD1. The CDR3 extends over 16 amino acids. Germline V gives CDR1 SGHTA, CDR2 FQGNSA. The ends lost 3 bases at V and 1 base at J; junction bases unmatched: 8. The CDR3 reads CASSFRQGRSNTEAFF. CDR3 coding DNA: TGTGCCAGCAGCTTTCGACAGGGAAGATCGAACACTGAAGCTTTCTTT. Full variable domain (remainder filled in from reference TRBV7-2 and TRBJ1-1): GAGVSQSPSNKVTEKGKDVELRCDPISGHTALYWYRQSLGQGLEFLIYFQGNSAPDKSGLPSDRFSAERTGGSVSTLTIQRTQQEDSAVYLCASSFRQGRSNTEAFFGQGTRLTVV.

The rearrangement joins TRBV28 to TRBJ2-7; D might be TRBD2 (7 bases). From germline, CDR1 is MDHEN and CDR2 SYDVKM. CDR3 length equals 15 residues. The V and J ends lost 7 bases and 6 bases respectively, with 22 bases between them. Here the CDR3 reads CASNPPEGRGGEQYF. The DNA for the CDR3 is TGTGCCAGCAACCCACCCGAGGGAAGGGGGGGCGAGCAGTACTTC. The full variable domain, completed using reference TRBV28 and TRBJ2-7, is DVKVTQSSRYLVKRTGEKVFLECVQDMDHENMFWYRQDPGLGLRLIYFSYDVKMKEKGDIPEGYSVSREKKERFSLILESASTNQTSMYLCASNPPEGRGGEQYFGPGTRLTVT.

This clone was counted a single time. The chain has TRBV24-1 and TRBJ2-6; 10 bases are a match to TRBD2. Trimming removed 4 bases from V and 2 bases from J; junction bases left unmatched: 10. CDR3 length equals 19 residues. Looked up from germline, CDR1 is KGHDR and CDR2 is SFDVKD. CDR3 sequence reads: CATSDPGLAGATGANVLTF. The CDR3, as DNA: TGTGCCACCAGTGACCCTGGGCTAGCGGGAGCAACTGGGGCCAACGTCCTGACTTTC.

The chain has TRBV14 and TRBJ2-1; 7 nucleotides align to TRBD2. The CDR3 has 16 amino acids. The V and J ends lost 1 base and 4 bases, in that order; junction bases with no gene match: 7. Per germline, CDR1 SGHDN and CDR2 FVKESK. In DNA form, the CDR3 reads TGTGCCAGCAGCCAAGGCCGACTAGCAGTGTACAATGAGCAGTTCTTC. Translating it yields CASSQGRLAVYNEQFF.

Only a few counts were recorded for this clone. The CDR3 loop is CASSDRAQYQPQHF. In nucleotides, the CDR3 is TGTGCCAGTAGTGACAGAGCTCAATACCAGCCCCAGCATTTT. The V and J genes are TRBV19 and TRBJ1-5; D perhaps matches TRBD1 (5 bases). Trimming stripped 5 bases from V and 7 bases from J, with 15 bases between. CDR3 length: 14 residues. CDR1 and CDR2 (germline): LNHDA, SQIVND (reference sequence). The full variable domain, its missing parts supplied by reference TRBV19 and TRBJ1-5, is DGGITQSPKYLFRKEGQNVTLSCEQNLNHDAMYWYRQDPGQGLRLIYYSQIVNDFQKGDIAEGYSVSREKKESFPLTVTSAQKNPTAFYLCASSDRAQYQPQHFGDGTRLSIL.

The genes are TRBV28 and TRBJ1-4; 8 nucleotides line up with TRBD1. Germline V gene sequence: CDR1 MDHEN, CDR2 SYDVKM. The CDR3 has 16 residues. Trimming removed 6 bases from V and 3 bases from J; junction bases left unmatched: 9. In DNA form, the CDR3 reads TGTGCCAGCAGGACTCCCTCACAGGGGGCTAATGAAAAACTGTTTTTT. As protein: CASRTPSQGANEKLFF.

This chain uses TRBV11-2 with TRBJ1-3; possible D gene TRBD1, 5 bases. V lost 5 bases and J lost 5, with 13 bases in between. This CDR3 is built from 14 residues. Germline V gives CDR1 SGHAT, CDR2 FQNNGV. CDR3 in amino acids: CASSANGGRNTIYF. The CDR3 nucleotides are TGTGCCAGCAGCGCGAACGGGGGTAGAAACACCATATATTTT.

The genes are TRBV18 and TRBJ2-3; TRBD1 matches 8 bases. The CDR3 contains 14 residues. Germline CDR1 is KGHSH and CDR2 is LQKENI. After removal of 6 bases from V and 3 bases from J, the junction contained 5 bases not matched to a gene. For the CDR3, the DNA is TGTGCCAGCTCGTCAGGGGGCGGGACAGATACGCAGTATTTT. This gives the protein CASSSGGGTDTQYF.

The chain employs TRBV18 and TRBJ1-1, with no clear D. V lost 1 base and J 5 bases, leaving 8 bases between the germline ends. The CDR3 is 13 amino acids. Germline lookup yields CDR1 KGHSH and CDR2 LQKENI. CDR3: CASSPRGETEAFF. The CDR3 DNA reads as TGTGCCAGCTCACCACGGGGAGAGACTGAAGCTTTCTTT. Using reference TRBV18 and TRBJ1-1 for the parts outside the CDR3, the full variable domain is NAGVMQNPRHLVRRRGQEARLRCSPMKGHSHVYWYRQLPEEGLKFMVYLQKENIIDESGMPKERFSAEFPKEGPSILRIQQVVRGDSAAYFCASSPRGETEAFFGQGTRLTVV.

V usage is TRBV5-8 and J usage is TRBJ1-5, with D unclear. Trimming shortened V by 5 bases and J by 0 bases, and 6 bases separated the two germline ends. The CDR3 consists of 13 residues. In germline, CDR1 is SGHTS, CDR2 YDEGEE. CDR3 DNA: TGTGCCAGCAGACTCCATAGCAATCAGCCCCAGCATTTT. It translates to CASRLHSNQPQHF.

This clone was seen a few times. The chain is built from TRBV19 and TRBJ1-5, with a possible D match to TRBD1 (5 bases). The germline V gene has CDR1 LNHDA and CDR2 SQIVND (reference sequence). The V end was cut by 6 bases, the J end by 6 bases, with 9 bases between. The CDR3 has 12 residues. In DNA, the CDR3 is TGTGCCAGTAGAATGGGGGGTCAGCCCCAGCATTTT. Residues: CASRMGGQPQHF.

The chain's CDR3 is CASSVLLGANTGELFF. The CDR3 bases are TGTGCCAGCAGCGTTTTGTTGGGGGCAAACACCGGGGAGCTGTTTTTT. The rearrangement uses TRBV9 and TRBJ2-2; possible D gene TRBD1, 6 bases. From germline, CDR1 is SGDLS and CDR2 YYNGEE. Trimming took 2 bases from V and 2 from J, leaving 13 bases between them. CDR3 length equals 16 residues.

V is TRBV24-1 and J is TRBJ1-1; 7 bases fit TRBD1. The CDR3 consists of 13 residues. The germline V gene has CDR1 KGHDR and CDR2 SFDVKD. V dropped 5 bases and J dropped 4; count of bases not matched to a gene: 3. CDR3 in DNA: TGTGCCACCAGTGCCCCAGGGGGCACTGAAGCTTTCTTT. Its protein product is CATSAPGGTEAFF.

This clone was seen only once. One junction end disagrees with the germline gene, perhaps due to a read error. V usage is TRBV7-7 and J usage is TRBJ2-3, with D possibly TRBD2 on 6 matching bases. CDR3 length: 14 amino acids. Germline V gives CDR1 SSHAT, CDR2 FNYEAQ (reference sequence). This CDR3 reads CASSQTGLTDTQYF. The CDR3 DNA is TGTGCTAGCAGCCAGACGGGACTCACAGATACGCAGTATTTT. Drawing the rest from reference TRBV7-7 and TRBJ2-3, the complete variable domain is GAGVSQSPRYKVTKRGQDVTLRCDPISSHATLYWYQQALGQGPEFLTYFNYEAQPDKSGLPSDRFSAERPEGSISTLTIQRTEQRDSAMYRCASSQTGLTDTQYFGPGTRLTVL.

The chain has TRBV6-2 or TRBV6-3 and TRBJ1-1; maybe TRBD1 (6 bases). Germline CDR1 reads MNHEY; CDR2 reads SVGEGT. The CDR3 runs 12 residues. Trimming cost V 2 bases and J 11 bases, with 12 bases left between them. DNA for the CDR3: TGTGCCAGCAGTTACGGACAGAAGCATGCTTTCTTT. Translating gives CASSYGQKHAFF.

The CDR3 bases are TGTGCCAGTAGTATAGACCCACGACAGGGCCGCACTGAAGCTTTCTTT. As protein: CASSIDPRQGRTEAFF. V is TRBV19 and J is TRBJ1-1, with 7 bases identical to TRBD1. The CDR3 spans 16 residues. Trimming removed 0 bases from V and 4 bases from J; junction bases left unmatched: 8. CDR1 is LNHDA and CDR2 is SQIVND in the germline V gene (reference sequence).

This chain links TRBV10-3 with TRBJ2-5; 9 bases align to TRBD1. Germline V CDR1 and CDR2: ENHRY, SYGVKD. Germline trimming cut 6 bases from V and 5 bases from J; bases unmatched to any gene: 7. CDR3 length: 14 amino acids. The CDR3 region has the DNA TGTGCCATCAGCGCCGGGACAGGGTGGGAGACCCAGTACTTC. As protein: CAISAGTGWETQYF.

The gene calls are TRBV29-1 and TRBJ1-2; a possible D gene is TRBD1 (5 bases). The CDR3 extends over 14 amino acids. Germline CDR1 SQVTM, CDR2 ANQGSEA. Trimming cost V 3 bases and J 1 base, with 12 bases left between them. The DNA of the CDR3 is TGCAGCGTTGATGGTATTGGACATAACTATGGCTACACCTTC. This sequence encodes CSVDGIGHNYGYTF.